This TCR beta chain was obtained from a study of T cell responses to AZD1222 COVID-19 vaccine. Generated by immunoSEQ multiplex PCR, the TCRdb table keeps only in-frame clones and is missing some. The top ten hold 6.3% of the sample, which has about 100,000 clones, approximately 86% seen once. Notes on this clone: Its cognate antigen is unknown.

Whole-study results and caveats: Repertoires were obtained only post-peak T cell response. Reports indicate that nearly half of spike-specific TCRs are directed at unmutated variant regions. There were mostly white British donors and more females than males, and clonal diversity was possibly underestimated.

The CDR3 sequence is 12 residues long. V shed 6 bases and J 5 bases; nucleotides not matched to a gene: 2. Germline V gene data show CDR1 as MNHEY and CDR2 as SVGAGI. This TCR was recovered from an adult in good health. V is TRBV6-5 and J is TRBJ2-5; 8 bases map to TRBD2. The sample consisted of peripheral blood, taken on day 0 of AZD1222 vaccination. The CDR3 nucleotides are TGTGCCAGCAGAGAGCGGGGGGAGACCCAGTACTTC. Protein sequence: CASRERGETQYF.